The next 8 T cell receptor beta chains were all read from a single sample in a study of T cell repertoires and HLA-DP antigens. The table came from immunoSEQ multiplex PCR; TCRdb's copy has only in-frame clones and leaves some out. The sample lists around 90,000 clones, about nine tenths occurring once. No cognate antigen is known for these TCRs. Sequencing used CD4+ T cells from PBMCs. The receptor set was obtained from a man aged 50-59 years in good health and CMV-seronegative.

This clone has just one count. V is TRBV27 and J is TRBJ2-2; 9 nucleotides line up with TRBD2. The CDR3 is 14 amino acids. After removal of 8 bases from V and 7 bases from J, the junction contained 8 bases not matched to a gene. Germline assignment: CDR1 MNHEY and CDR2 SMNVEV (reference sequence). CDR3 sequence reads: CASGRLAAGGELFF. The CDR3 DNA follows: TGTGCCAGCGGACGACTAGCGGCCGGCGGGGAGCTGTTTTTT.

The chain uses TRBV19 and TRBJ2-5, with 10 bases matching TRBD1. The length of the CDR3 is 18 residues. V shed 3 bases and J 5 bases; nucleotides not matched to a gene: 15. The germline CDR1 and CDR2 sequences are LNHDA and SQIVND (reference sequence). DNA for the CDR3: TGTGCCAGTAGTATGAGGGGACAGGGGCCGCCCCAATGGGAGACCCAGTACTTC. It translates to CASSMRGQGPPQWETQYF.

This chain joins TRBV5-1 and TRBJ2-1; D remains ambiguous. In germline, CDR1 is SGHRS, CDR2 YFSETQ. V lost 5 bases and J 0 bases, leaving 12 bases between the germline ends. The CDR3 has 15 residues. DNA of the CDR3: TGCGCCAGCAGAGGCGGAATGAGCTCCTACAATGAGCAGTTCTTC. As protein: CASRGGMSSYNEQFF.

The chain recombines TRBV14 with TRBJ2-2; D is uncertain. Deletions cut 5 bases from V and 4 bases from J, with 11 bases between. The CDR3 sequence is 14 residues long. Germline V gives CDR1 SGHDN, CDR2 FVKESK. This CDR3 is CASSGPALTGELFF. CDR3 nucleotides: TGTGCCAGCAGCGGCCCCGCACTCACCGGGGAGCTGTTTTTT. Complete variable domain (other parts from reference TRBV14 and TRBJ2-2): EAGVTQFPSHSVIEKGQTVTLRCDPISGHDNLYWYRRVMGKEIKFLLHFVKESKQDESGMPNNRFLAERTGGTYSTLKVQPAELEDSGVYFCASSGPALTGELFFGEGSRLTVL.

The chain carries TRBV2 and TRBJ2-7; 8 nucleotides align to TRBD1. The CDR3 has 15 residues. V dropped 0 bases and J dropped 6; count of bases not matched to a gene: 7. CDR1 is SNHLY, CDR2 FYNNEI, per germline. CDR3 residues: CASSEATGQDAEQYF. In DNA form, the CDR3 reads TGTGCCAGCAGTGAAGCGACGGGACAGGATGCCGAGCAGTACTTC.

The rearrangement uses TRBV12-1 and TRBJ2-5; the D call in the table, TRBD2, was not verified against the DNA. TRBV12-1 is assigned pseudogene status. This CDR3 has 12 residues. The CDR3: CASSSAGRCQYF. Here the CDR3 DNA reads TGTGCCAGCAGCTCGGCAGGGAGGTGCCAGTACTTC.

V gene TRBV6-5 combines with J gene TRBJ2-5; 8 positions agree with TRBD2. The CDR3 runs to 15 residues. In germline, CDR1 is MNHEY, CDR2 SVGAGI. Trimming removed 6 bases from V and 5 bases from J; junction bases left unmatched: 11. The CDR3 protein is CASRSGGILRETQYF. CDR3 DNA sequence: TGTGCCAGCAGGTCGGGAGGGATTCTTAGGGAGACCCAGTACTTC.

V is TRBV9 and J is TRBJ2-4; D call uncertain. The CDR3 length is 13 residues. V gave up 0 bases and J gave up 5 bases, with 6 bases separating them. Germline V CDR1 and CDR2: SGDLS, YYNGEE. Written as DNA, the CDR3 is TGTGCCAGCAGCGTAGATCTGGAAAACATTCAGTACTTC. Amino acids: CASSVDLENIQYF.